This T cell receptor (beta chain) was captured in a study of T cell responses to AZD1222 COVID-19 vaccine (dated by TCRdb to 2020 to 2023). Regarding the study in general: A total of around 240 trial participants underwent TCR sequencing, of whom some 200 had received two doses of AZD1222 and approximately 25 had received two doses of the MenACWY control vaccine. Enrollment into the trials was organized by age into subgroups of 18-55, 56-69 and 70-plus years, and those subgroups contained roughly 140, 27 and 60 TCR-sequenced participants, respectively. Findings and caveats that apply to the study as a whole: Spike-specific TCR breadth and depth rose significantly after two AZD1222 doses compared with day 0 and with MenACWY recipients. Only 5 to 7 AZD1222 recipients were SARS-CoV-2 seropositive at baseline, limiting conclusions about previously exposed vaccinees. Reportedly, close to half of the unique spike-specific TCRs recognized epitopes lying outside the regions that are mutated in the B.1.351 and B.1.1.7 variants. No day 14 peak-response samples were available, so repertoires were characterized only after the peak T cell response. The whole spike protein was spanned by vaccine-associated CD4 TCRs, and dominant responses were seen in regions 160-218 and 743-854. In the small 56-69-year group, the increase in depth fell short of significance, most likely because of low power. Most participants were white British and females outnumbered males, and the authors suggested that clonal diversity may have been underestimated.

The germline V gene encodes CDR1 SGHRS and CDR2 YFSETQ. The CDR3 covers 14 residues, taking in both the cysteine and the phenylalanine. The entry retains the CDR3 DNA only, 42 bases that are in frame from base 1. At the junction V is shortened by 4 bases and J by 4 bases, with 14 bases in between. Sample time point, as interpreted from the label and publication: baseline before first vaccination. According to the study, the label for this sample's treatment or condition signals: meningococcal conjugate vaccine given as trial control. The vaccinee samples were drawn from two UK trials, COV001 and COV002, one of which was a single-blind randomized controlled phase 2/3 trial testing AZD1222 (ChAdOx1 nCoV-19) in healthy adults. Trial participant PBMC samples were collected at day 0 and day 28 after the second dose for TCRbeta chain sequencing. There are a few counts of this clone. It lacks a known antigen. Base-call qualities are not available, and no considerably larger clone is one nucleotide away.

The CDR3 regions of human TCRbeta chains were subjected to immunosequencing. In the paper's pipeline: Repertoire TCRs were checked for matches against a reference library of SARS-CoV-2-specific TCRs that had been generated using the MIRA antigen-specificity platform. Breadth was defined as the fraction of unique TCRs that were SARS-CoV-2-associated. Depth was defined as the fraction of total T cells that were SARS-CoV-2-associated. Using the MIRA data, each spike-specific TCR was mapped to the spike region that the TCR reacts to and placed in a CD4 or CD8 class. Log10-transformed breadth and depth values were compared by one-way ANOVA with Sidak's multiple comparisons tests. TCRdb mirrors the immuneACCESS table, restricted to in-frame sequences. Some clones are absent from its copies; in checked studies, under half trace to an unresolved V gene, and the reason for the others is unknown. That table gives V, J and clone size, and the DNA gave D and trimming. This sample is represented by about 100,000 clones; more than 70% of them were singletons. Clones ranked in the top ten supply roughly 3.2% of the sample.

The sequence is built from TRBV5-1 and TRBJ1-2; the best D guess is TRBD1, with 5 bases matching. This sequence originates from an adult in good health. The sample in question was peripheral blood, obtained on day 0 of MenACWY control vaccination. The CDR3 loop reads CASSSGGATYGYTF. The nucleotides read TGCGCCAGCAGCAGTGGCGGGGCTACCTATGGCTACACCTTC. The CDR3, completed at both ends by the reference TRBV5-1 and TRBJ1-2 genes, gives the full variable domain KAGVTQTPRYLIKTRGQQVTLSCSPISGHRSVSWYQQTPGQGLQFLFEYFSETQRNKGNFPGRFSGRQFSNSRSEMNVSTLELGDSALYLCASSSGGATYGYTFGSGTRLTVV.